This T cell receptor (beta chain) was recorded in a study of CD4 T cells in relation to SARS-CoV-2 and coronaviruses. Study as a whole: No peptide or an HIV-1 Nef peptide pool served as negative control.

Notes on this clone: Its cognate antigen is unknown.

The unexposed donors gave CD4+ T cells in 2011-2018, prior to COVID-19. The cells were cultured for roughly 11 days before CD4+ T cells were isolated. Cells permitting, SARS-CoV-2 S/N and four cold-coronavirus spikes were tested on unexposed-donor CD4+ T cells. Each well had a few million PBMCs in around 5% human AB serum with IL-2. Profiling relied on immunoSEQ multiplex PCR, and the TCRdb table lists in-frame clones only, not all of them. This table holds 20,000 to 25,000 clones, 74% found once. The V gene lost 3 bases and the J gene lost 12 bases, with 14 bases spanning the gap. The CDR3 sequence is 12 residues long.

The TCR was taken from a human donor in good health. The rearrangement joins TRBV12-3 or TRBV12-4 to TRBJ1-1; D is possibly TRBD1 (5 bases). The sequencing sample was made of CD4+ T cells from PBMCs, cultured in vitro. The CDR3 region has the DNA TGTGCCAGCAGTTTTGGCCCCAGGGTCCCTTTCTTT. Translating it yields CASSFGPRVPFF.